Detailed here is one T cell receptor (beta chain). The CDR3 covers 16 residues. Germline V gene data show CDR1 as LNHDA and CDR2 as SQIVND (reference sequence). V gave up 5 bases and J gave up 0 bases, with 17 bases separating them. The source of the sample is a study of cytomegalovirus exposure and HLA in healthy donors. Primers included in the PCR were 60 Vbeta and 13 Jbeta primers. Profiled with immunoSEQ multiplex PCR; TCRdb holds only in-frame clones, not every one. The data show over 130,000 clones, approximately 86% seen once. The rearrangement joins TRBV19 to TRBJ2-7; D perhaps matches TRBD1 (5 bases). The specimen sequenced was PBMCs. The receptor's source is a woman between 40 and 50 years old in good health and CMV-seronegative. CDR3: CASSLIATVSSYEQYF. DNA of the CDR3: TGTGCCAGTAGTCTAATCGCGACAGTGAGCTCCTACGAGCAGTACTTC.